What follows is one T cell receptor beta chain and its context. Its target is not known. For sorted subsets, approximately 0.2 ug DNA per replicate equaled roughly 30,000 T cell genomes. The protocol was immunoSEQ multiplex PCR, while the TCRdb copy is restricted to in-frame clones and leaves out a portion. The table has over 750,000 clones, just over 95% seen once. This specimen belongs to a study of shared clonotypes between healthy human individuals. Study-wide points: Across several donors, naive CD4 shared around 5%, naive CD8 about 3.2%, memory CD4 2.3%, memory CD8 0.4%.

Terminally differentiated effector memory CD45RA+ cells were excluded from the naive CD8 cells, which were CD45RO-negative and positively selected for CCR7. Trimming shortened V by 6 bases and J by 9 bases, and 12 bases separated the two germline ends. The germline V gene has CDR1 SEHNR and CDR2 FQNEAQ (reference sequence). The CDR3 consists of 12 residues. The rearrangement joins TRBV7-9 to TRBJ2-1; D is unresolved. The sample consisted of naive CD8+ T cells sorted from blood. The receptor was derived from a man aged 25-40 years in good health. CDR3 DNA sequence: TGTGCCAGCAGACCCTCCGGGTCTGAGCAGTTCTTC. It translates to CASRPSGSEQFF. Using reference TRBV7-9 and TRBJ2-1 for the parts outside the CDR3, the full variable domain is DTGVSQNPRHKITKRGQNVTFRCDPISEHNRLYWYRQTLGQGPEFLTYFQNEAQLEKSRLLSDRFSAERPKGSFSTLEIQRTEQGDSAMYLCASRPSGSEQFFGPGTRLTVL.